One and the same sample provided the 27 T cell receptor beta chains below, sequenced in a study of T cell responses to AZD1222 COVID-19 vaccine. Sequenced by immunoSEQ multiplex PCR; TCRdb stores in-frame clones only, minus some. The sample shows 100,000 to 150,000 clones, 90% of them seen only once. The starting material was peripheral blood, obtained on day 0 of AZD1222 vaccination. The receptors here all came from an adult in good health.

The rearrangement links TRBV6-5 to TRBJ1-1, with TRBD1 matching 9 bases. J lost 1 base, V lost 6 bases, and 3 bases had no gene match. The V gene's germline CDR1 is MNHEY and CDR2 SVGAGI. This CDR3 spans 14 amino acids. CDR3 loop: CASRRQGENTEAFF. In DNA, the CDR3 is TGTGCCAGCAGAAGACAGGGGGAGAACACTGAAGCTTTCTTT.

V and J are TRBV6-5 and TRBJ2-6, with 7 positions matching TRBD1. V lost 6 bases, J lost 4 bases, and 6 bases stayed unmatched. The CDR3 covers 15 residues. The germline V gene encodes CDR1 MNHEY and CDR2 SVGAGI. The CDR3 spells CASSHRGAGANVLTF. The CDR3 DNA follows: TGTGCCAGCAGCCACAGGGGTGCAGGGGCCAACGTCCTGACTTTC.

The chain has TRBV19 and TRBJ1-1, with 7 bases identical to TRBD1. The J segment lost 0 bases and the V segment lost 7 bases, leaving 5 bases of the junction unmatched. Germline V lookup: CDR1 LNHDA, CDR2 SQIVND (reference sequence). The CDR3 is 14 residues long. For the CDR3, the DNA is TGTGCCAGTAAACCGGGACAGATGAACACTGAAGCTTTCTTT. Amino acid sequence: CASKPGQMNTEAFF.

The V call is TRBV9, the J call TRBJ2-1; 7 bases agree with TRBD2. The CDR3 loop spans 14 amino acids. The germline CDR1 and CDR2 sequences are SGDLS and YYNGEE. Trimming removed 4 bases from V and 6 bases from J; junction bases left unmatched: 7. DNA of the CDR3: TGTGCCAGCAGCACTCGGACTAGAGGCAATGAGCAGTTCTTC. It is translated as CASSTRTRGNEQFF.

The rearrangement uses TRBV28 and TRBJ1-3; possible D gene TRBD1, 6 bases. The CDR3 is 17 amino acids. Germline CDR1 and CDR2: MDHEN and SYDVKM. V lost 6 bases, J lost 4 bases, and 22 bases lay in between. The CDR3 loop is CASRPKPQAGAGNTIYF. CDR3 DNA: TGTGCCAGCAGACCTAAACCCCAAGCAGGGGCGGGAAACACCATATATTTT.

This clone was recorded only once. V usage is TRBV28 and J usage is TRBJ2-7; 9 positions match TRBD1. CDR1 and CDR2 from the germline V gene are MDHEN and SYDVKM. With 5 bases clipped from V and 3 bases from J, the junction kept 8 bases outside the gene matches. CDR3 length equals 15 residues. CDR3 nucleotide sequence: TGTGCCAGCAGTACGCCCGGGACAGGGAGCTACGAGCAGTACTTC. The encoded protein is CASSTPGTGSYEQYF.

The chain recombines TRBV7-9 with TRBJ2-2; maybe TRBD1 (5 bases). The CDR3 is 18 residues long. The germline V gene has CDR1 SEHNR and CDR2 FQNEAQ (reference sequence). V shed 2 bases and J shed 4 bases, with 20 bases lying between them. The CDR3 reads CASSLRSVGDFRTGELFF. The CDR3 bases are TGTGCCAGCAGCTTACGGTCCGTAGGGGATTTCCGCACCGGGGAGCTGTTTTTT. Full variable domain (rest looked up from reference TRBV7-9 and TRBJ2-2): DTGVSQNPRHKITKRGQNVTFRCDPISEHNRLYWYRQTLGQGPEFLTYFQNEAQLEKSRLLSDRFSAERPKGSFSTLEIQRTEQGDSAMYLCASSLRSVGDFRTGELFFGEGSRLTVL.

The V call is TRBV28, the J call TRBJ1-2; 7 bases match TRBD1. Per germline, CDR1 MDHEN and CDR2 SYDVKM. The CDR3 sequence is 13 residues long. V lost 5 bases to trimming and J lost 8 bases; unmatched junction nucleotides: 8. CDR3 loop: CASSEQGSRGYTF. The CDR3, as DNA: TGTGCCAGCAGTGAACAGGGGTCACGGGGCTACACCTTC.

The chain links TRBV2 to TRBJ2-3, with D perhaps matching TRBD1 (6 bases). The germline CDR1 and CDR2 sequences are SNHLY and FYNNEI. The V end was cut by 7 bases, the J end by 5 bases, with 13 bases between. This CDR3 has 13 amino acids. The DNA for the CDR3 is TGTGCCAGCAAGAGGACAGAGCTAGATACGCAGTATTTT. Translating gives CASKRTELDTQYF.

The genes are TRBV24-1 and TRBJ1-2, with 9 bases aligning to TRBD1. The CDR3 extends over 16 amino acids. Trimming removed 4 bases from V and 8 bases from J; junction bases left unmatched: 13. Germline V gives CDR1 KGHDR, CDR2 SFDVKD. The CDR3 bases are TGTGCCACCAGTGACTCCTTAGAACAGGGGGCTAGAGGCTACACCTTC. Translation gives CATSDSLEQGARGYTF.

This clone appeared once. The CDR3 region has the DNA TGTGCCAGCAGTTTGACAGGGGGCTCGGGCTACACCTTC. It codes for CASSLTGGSGYTF. V usage is TRBV28 and J usage is TRBJ1-2; 10 bases fit TRBD1. From germline, CDR1 is MDHEN and CDR2 SYDVKM. The trim removed 3 bases at V and 8 bases at J, leaving 3 bases unmatched. CDR3 length equals 13 residues.

J is TRBJ2-1 and V is TRBV29-1; 7 bases agree with TRBD1. CDR1 is SQVTM and CDR2 is ANQGSEA in the germline V gene. V was clipped by 4 bases and J by 7 bases; unmatched bases: 4. The CDR3 loop spans 12 amino acids. The CDR3 is CSVGRGRNEQFF. CDR3 bases: TGCAGCGTTGGCAGGGGGAGAAATGAGCAGTTCTTC.

V and J are TRBV28 and TRBJ2-5, with D possibly called TRBD1 or TRBD2 (7 bases each). The germline CDR1 and CDR2 sequences are MDHEN and SYDVKM. The V end was cut by 3 bases, the J end by 0 bases, with 17 bases between. The CDR3 length is 17 residues. The DNA of the CDR3 is TGTGCCAGCAGTTTTGGGAGGGGGCAATTTAACCAAGAGACCCAGTACTTC. Its translation is CASSFGRGQFNQETQYF.

V gene TRBV5-1 combines with J gene TRBJ1-1; D is undetermined. There are 15 residues in the CDR3. CDR1 is SGHRS, CDR2 YFSETQ, per germline. The V gene lost 5 bases and the J gene lost 3 bases, with 17 bases spanning the gap. DNA of the CDR3: TGCGCCAGCAGAGCCGGCCTCGGAAGGTACACTGAAGCTTTCTTT. Translation: CASRAGLGRYTEAFF.

CDR3 in DNA: TGCGCCAGCAGCCAAGATGGAGGATGGGGCTACACCTTC. Translation: CASSQDGGWGYTF. The V call is TRBV4-3, the J call TRBJ1-2; D call uncertain. Germline V gene lookup returns CDR1 LGHNA and CDR2 YSLEER. There are 13 residues in the CDR3. Trimming removed 0 bases at V and 8 bases at J, with 10 bases between.

The V and J genes are TRBV5-1 and TRBJ1-2; 8 bases match TRBD1. The CDR3 has 15 residues. Looked up from germline, CDR1 is SGHRS and CDR2 is YFSETQ. V dropped 0 bases and J dropped 2; count of bases not matched to a gene: 3. CDR3 sequence: CASSLVGTGNYGYTF. Here the CDR3 DNA reads TGCGCCAGCAGCTTGGTAGGGACAGGCAACTATGGCTACACCTTC.

This clone appeared a single time. V and J are TRBV18 and TRBJ2-7; a weak D match, TRBD1 (6 bases). The CDR3 is 14 residues long. Germline loops: CDR1 KGHSH, CDR2 LQKENI. The ends were cut back, 5 bases at V and 0 bases at J, with 11 bases in the middle. The CDR3: CASSFRTDSYEQYF. The DNA for the CDR3 is TGTGCCAGCTCATTTAGGACAGACTCCTACGAGCAGTACTTC. Supplemented by reference TRBV18 and TRBJ2-7, the full variable domain reads NAGVMQNPRHLVRRRGQEARLRCSPMKGHSHVYWYRQLPEEGLKFMVYLQKENIIDESGMPKERFSAEFPKEGPSILRIQQVVRGDSAAYFCASSFRTDSYEQYFGPGTRLTVT.

CDR3 coding DNA: TGCAGCGTTGGCGACGTGGGCCAGCCCCAGCATTTT. Its protein is CSVGDVGQPQHF. The chain has TRBV29-1 and TRBJ1-5, with D unresolved. Trimming stripped 4 bases from V and 7 bases from J, with 11 bases between. From germline, CDR1 is SQVTM and CDR2 ANQGSEA. This CDR3 is built from 12 residues.

The chain joins TRBV3-1 (or the pseudogene TRBV3-2) to TRBJ1-3; 7 bases line up with TRBD1. In germline, CDR1 is LGHDT, CDR2 YNNKEL (reference sequence). The CDR3 is made up of 13 amino acids. Unmatched junction bases numbered 2, after V lost 4 bases and J lost 5 bases. CDR3 sequence (DNA): TGTGCCAGCAGCCGACAGGGAAGAAACACCATATATTTT. This sequence encodes CASSRQGRNTIYF.

The rearrangement links TRBV25-1 to TRBJ1-1, with D perhaps matching TRBD1 (5 bases). The CDR3 runs to 14 residues. CDR1 MGHDK and CDR2 SYGVNS come from the germline V gene. V lost 4 bases, J lost 1 base, and 10 bases lay in between. The CDR3 region is CASSGVGANTEAFF. CDR3 nucleotides: TGTGCCAGCAGTGGGGTAGGGGCGAACACTGAAGCTTTCTTT. Drawing the rest from reference TRBV25-1 and TRBJ1-1, the complete variable domain is EADIYQTPRYLVIGTGKKITLECSQTMGHDKMYWYQQDPGMELHLIHYSYGVNSTEKGDLSSESTVSRIRTEHFPLTLESARPSHTSQYLCASSGVGANTEAFFGQGTRLTVV.

The J gene is TRBJ2-3, the V gene TRBV5-1; D is unclear. The germline CDR1 and CDR2 sequences are SGHRS and YFSETQ. V was pared by 0 bases and J by 5 bases, with 10 bases between. The CDR3 has 14 amino acids. CDR3 sequence reads: CASSLGRVEDTQYF. The CDR3 DNA is TGCGCCAGCAGCTTGGGAAGGGTCGAAGATACGCAGTATTTT.

V gene TRBV6-5 combines with J gene TRBJ2-2, with D hard to call. Per germline, CDR1 MNHEY and CDR2 SVGAGI. This CDR3 region has 14 residues. The germline V and J ends were trimmed by 8 bases and 5 bases, with 15 bases remaining between them. The chain's CDR3 is CASEKPGQTGELFF. CDR3 DNA sequence: TGTGCCAGCGAAAAGCCCGGGCAAACCGGGGAGCTGTTTTTT.

The rearrangement uses TRBV11-3 and TRBJ2-1; the match to TRBD1 covers 12 bases. V trimming: 8 bases; J trimming: 8 bases; junction bases outside the gene matches: 10. CDR3 length: 15 amino acids. Germline V gene lookup returns CDR1 SGHNT and CDR2 YENEEA. CDR3 in DNA: TGTGCCAGCCAAGGGGGGACAGGGGGCTTCCATGAGCAGTTCTTC. Residues: CASQGGTGGFHEQFF.

The rearrangement joins TRBV2 to TRBJ2-2, with 13 nucleotides matching TRBD2. This CDR3 contains 16 residues. The junction had 3 bases not matched to a gene; V was cut back by 4 bases and J by 4 bases. From germline, CDR1 is SNHLY and CDR2 FYNNEI. CDR3 DNA: TGTGCCAGCAGTGCCAGGACTAGCGGGGGCACCGGGGAGCTGTTTTTT. This encodes CASSARTSGGTGELFF.

This clone was observed a single time. This chain connects TRBV10-2 to TRBJ2-7; 11 bases are a match to TRBD2. The CDR3 length is 16 residues. V shed 5 bases and J 0 bases; nucleotides not matched to a gene: 6. Germline CDR1 and CDR2: WSHSY and SAAADI. CDR3 DNA sequence: TGCGCCAGCAGTCTGACTAGCGGGGTGACCTCCTACGAGCAGTACTTC. This gives the protein CASSLTSGVTSYEQYF.

This sequence joins TRBV10-3 and TRBJ2-1, with TRBD2 matching 7 bases. This CDR3 region has 17 residues. Per germline, CDR1 ENHRY and CDR2 SYGVKD. V lost 3 bases to trimming and J lost 1 base; unmatched junction nucleotides: 9. CDR3 sequence (DNA): TGTGCCATCAGTGAAAGTCTGGCGGGAGCATCCTACAATGAGCAGTTCTTC. It specifies CAISESLAGASYNEQFF.

The chain links TRBV20-1 to TRBJ2-7, with 7 bases identical to TRBD1. With 5 bases clipped from V and 6 bases from J, the junction kept 4 bases outside the gene matches. The length of the CDR3 is 11 residues. CDR1 is DFQATT, CDR2 SNEGSKA, per germline (reference sequence). Here the CDR3 reads CSALDRPEQYF. The CDR3 bases are TGCAGTGCTTTGGACAGGCCCGAGCAGTACTTC.